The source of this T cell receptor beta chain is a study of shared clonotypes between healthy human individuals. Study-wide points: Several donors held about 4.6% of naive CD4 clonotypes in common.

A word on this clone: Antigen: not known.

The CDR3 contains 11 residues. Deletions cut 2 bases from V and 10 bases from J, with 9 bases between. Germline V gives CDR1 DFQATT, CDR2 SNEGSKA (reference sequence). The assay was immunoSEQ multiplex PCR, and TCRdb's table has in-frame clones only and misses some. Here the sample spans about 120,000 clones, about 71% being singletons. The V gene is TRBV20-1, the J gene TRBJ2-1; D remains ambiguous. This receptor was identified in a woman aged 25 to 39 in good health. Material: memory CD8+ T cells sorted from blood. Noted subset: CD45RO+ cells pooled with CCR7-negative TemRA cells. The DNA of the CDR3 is TGCAGTGCTAGAAATCGTTGGGAGCAGTTCTTC. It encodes CSARNRWEQFF.